This TCR beta chain comes out of a study of human T cells and chemical hapten exposure. Whole-study context: Variation in per-sample TCR yields came mainly from small pooled library volume differences. Study outcomes and limitations: TCRs above 1 in 1000 frequency stayed constant with DPC sensitization.

RNA extraction used unfractionated whole blood as the source of total RNA. This clonotype appeared a few times. The antigen remains unidentified. Attachment of unique molecular identifiers to individual cDNA molecules was performed in the library. In the original processing: Ranging from roughly 20,000 to 750,000, TCR counts per sample had a median value of around 90,000. Each CDR3 protein is one row after TCRdb ran MiXCR on the reads. The authors' filters were not applied to this entry. The sample yields about 120,000 distinct CDR3 sequences, more than 8.5% seen once. The CDR3 loop spans 13 amino acids. Trimming shortened V by 2 bases and J by 4 bases, and 9 bases separated the two germline ends. Looked up from germline, CDR1 is MNHEY and CDR2 is SVGEGT.

This receptor was taken from a human donor in good health. Some clones in this sample may be carry-over from other donors' samples. Sequenced material: whole blood. The chain combines TRBV6-2 or TRBV6-3 with TRBJ2-7; a weak D match, TRBD1 (6 bases). DNA for the CDR3: TGTGCCAGCAGTTACCTTACAGGGTACGAGCAGTACTTC. Amino acids: CASSYLTGYEQYF.